A single sample is the source of the 27 T cell receptor beta chains below, sequenced in a study of identifying expanded T cells in peripheral blood (dated by TCRdb to about 2019). Libraries came from the immunoSEQ multiplex PCR assay. The clones in this table, taken by TCRdb from immuneACCESS, are in-frame only. Not every clone is retained; where verified, under half of the shortfall comes from an unresolved V gene, and the cause of the rest is unknown. The sample table shows about 74,000 clones, and about 83% are seen once. About 18% of the sample rests with the top ten. The sequenced sample consisted of blood. These receptors all stem from a person between 18 and 75 years old in good health.

This sequence joins TRBV6-5 and TRBJ1-1, with D unresolved. V was trimmed by 3 bases and J by 2 bases, leaving 16 bases between them. There are 16 residues in the CDR3. Germline V lookup: CDR1 MNHEY, CDR2 SVGAGI. CDR3 DNA sequence: TGTGCCAGCAGTTATAAGAGGACCCTGACAAACACTGAAGCTTTCTTT. It encodes CASSYKRTLTNTEAFF.

The rearrangement uses TRBV5-6 and TRBJ1-1; D is uncertain. Germline CDR1 reads SGHDT; CDR2 reads YYEEEE. Trimming took off 3 bases at V and 1 base at J, with 16 bases between the two ends. This CDR3 is built from 16 residues. CDR3 in amino acids: CASSSPLGEANTEAFF. The CDR3 DNA sequence: TGTGCCAGCAGCTCCCCCCTAGGTGAGGCGAACACTGAAGCTTTCTTT.

The CDR3 nucleotides read TGTGCCAGCAGCTTAGAGCATGAGCAGTTCTTC. Its translation: CASSLEHEQFF. This rearrangement joins TRBV11-2 to TRBJ2-1; no clear D. The V end was cut by 0 bases, the J end by 8 bases, with 2 bases between. CDR3 length: 11 residues. CDR1 is SGHAT, CDR2 FQNNGV, per germline.

The V call is TRBV6-5, the J call TRBJ2-1; tentatively, D is TRBD1 (6 bases). The CDR3 has 15 residues. Trimming cost V 0 bases and J 4 bases, with 10 bases left between them. The V gene's germline CDR1 is MNHEY and CDR2 SVGAGI. DNA of the CDR3: TGTGCCAGCAGTTACTCGAACAGGGTTTACAATGAGCAGTTCTTC. Protein product: CASSYSNRVYNEQFF.

V usage is TRBV2 and J usage is TRBJ2-7, with D possibly TRBD1 on 6 matching bases. Germline CDR1 and CDR2: SNHLY and FYNNEI. The CDR3 extends over 14 amino acids. V was pared by 4 bases and J by 4 bases, with 14 bases between. The CDR3: CASSAQGTKYEQYF. The CDR3 DNA follows: TGTGCCAGCAGTGCCCAGGGGACAAAGTACGAGCAGTACTTC.

The V call is TRBV7-9, the J call TRBJ1-1; D is unclear. Germline V CDR1 and CDR2: SEHNR, FQNEAQ (reference sequence). Trimming left V 1 base short and J 7 bases short, with 10 bases between. This CDR3 has 13 residues. The CDR3 DNA sequence: TGTGCCAGCAGCTTAGTTCGGTACAGTGAAGCTTTCTTT. Protein product: CASSLVRYSEAFF.

This chain joins TRBV18 and TRBJ2-7, with 9 bases fitting TRBD1. From germline, CDR1 is KGHSH and CDR2 LQKENI. This CDR3 is 13 amino acids long. V trimming: 4 bases; J trimming: 7 bases; junction bases outside the gene matches: 5. The CDR3 protein is CASSQEGQGEQYF. In nucleotides, the CDR3 is TGTGCCAGCTCACAAGAGGGACAGGGAGAGCAGTACTTC.

In this sample, this clone turned up a few times. The chain links TRBV7-2 to TRBJ1-2; no definite D call. Germline-derived CDR1 and CDR2 are SGHTA and FQGNSA. Trimming left V 3 bases short and J 4 bases short, with 18 bases between. The CDR3 consists of 16 residues. CDR3 DNA sequence: TGTGCCAGCAGCTTCCAGAGCCAAACTACCTCCTATGGCTACACCTTC. It translates to CASSFQSQTTSYGYTF.

This clone was observed at least ten times. The rearrangement uses TRBV6-1 and TRBJ1-1; no reliable D call. This CDR3 contains 13 residues. From germline, CDR1 is MNHNS and CDR2 SASEGT. V shed 7 bases and J shed 4 bases, with 13 bases lying between them. DNA of the CDR3: TGTGCCAGCACGGCCGCGCAGAGCACTGAAGCTTTCTTT. It encodes CASTAAQSTEAFF.

This clone was seen a handful of times. The gene calls are TRBV19 and TRBJ2-2, with 11 bases that match TRBD1. Germline values: CDR1 LNHDA, CDR2 SQIVND (reference sequence). This CDR3 has 14 residues. Germline trimming cut 3 bases from V and 6 bases from J; bases unmatched to any gene: 0. This CDR3 reads CASSMGQGAGELFF. The CDR3 DNA is TGTGCCAGTAGTATGGGACAGGGGGCCGGGGAGCTGTTTTTT.

The chain has TRBV30 and TRBJ2-7, with D unresolved. V was cut by 3 bases and J by 3 bases, with 12 bases left in between. Germline CDR1 GTSNPN, CDR2 SVGIG (reference sequence). The CDR3 runs to 13 residues. In nucleotides, the CDR3 is TGTGCCTGGAGACGGTCGATATTCTACGAGCAGTACTTC. Translating gives CAWRRSIFYEQYF.

The rearrangement uses TRBV9 and TRBJ1-1; possible D gene TRBD1, 5 bases. Trimming took 0 bases from V and 5 from J, leaving 8 bases between them. The CDR3 covers 13 residues. Germline V gives CDR1 SGDLS, CDR2 YYNGEE. The CDR3 bases are TGTGCCAGCAGCGTAGGGGGGGATACTGAAGCTTTCTTT. Residues: CASSVGGDTEAFF. Complete variable domain (other parts from reference TRBV9 and TRBJ1-1): DSGVTQTPKHLITATGQRVTLRCSPRSGDLSVYWYQQSLDQGLQFLIQYYNGEERAKGNILERFSAQQFPDLHSELNLSSLELGDSALYFCASSVGGDTEAFFGQGTRLTVV.

The chain recombines TRBV4-2 with TRBJ2-2, with 14 bases lining up with TRBD2. The germline V gene has CDR1 LGHNA and CDR2 YNFKEQ. The CDR3 runs 18 residues. V was pared by 4 bases and J by 6 bases, with 10 bases of the junction left unmatched. In nucleotides, the CDR3 is TGTGCCAGCAGCCTAGGGACTAGCGGGAGTAGGAGCGCCGGGGAGCTGTTTTTT. Translated, it gives CASSLGTSGSRSAGELFF.

This CDR3 reads CAISEGAPNYGYTF. The CDR3 nucleotides read TGTGCCATCTCGGAGGGGGCCCCTAACTATGGCTACACCTTC. The rearrangement links TRBV10-3 to TRBJ1-2; 7 positions agree with TRBD1. The CDR3 has 14 amino acids. V gave up 8 bases and J gave up 0 bases; unmatched junction bases: 6. From germline, CDR1 is ENHRY and CDR2 SYGVKD.

The V call is TRBV7-6, the J call TRBJ2-1, with D possibly matching TRBD1 (6 bases). Trimming shortened V by 1 base and J by 7 bases, and 17 bases separated the two germline ends. This CDR3 is built from 16 residues. Looked up from germline, CDR1 is SGHVS and CDR2 is FNYEAQ. The CDR3 reads CASSLVGATFENEQFF. The CDR3 DNA reads TGTGCCAGCAGCTTAGTGGGGGCAACGTTCGAGAATGAGCAGTTCTTC.

This clone was seen at least ten times. The J gene is TRBJ1-2, the V gene TRBV4-3; 7 bases are shared with TRBD1. J was trimmed by 3 bases and V by 1 base; bases with no gene match: 5. Germline lookup yields CDR1 LGHNA and CDR2 YSLEER. This CDR3 has 15 amino acids. The CDR3 loop reads CASSQAIQGDYGYTF. The DNA for the CDR3 is TGCGCCAGCAGCCAAGCAATCCAGGGGGACTATGGCTACACCTTC.

The J gene is TRBJ2-7, the V gene TRBV4-1; TRBD1 is a possible D gene (6 bases). This CDR3 comprises 13 residues. Trimming cost V 1 base and J 4 bases, with 8 bases left between them. Germline assignment: CDR1 MGHRA and CDR2 YSYEKL. CDR3 coding DNA: TGCGCCAGCAGCCAAGGGACAGAATACGAGCAGTACTTC. This gives the protein CASSQGTEYEQYF.

CDR3 DNA: TGTGCCAGCAGCGTAGGTCCGGGGGGACTCTCCTACGAGCAGTACTTC. Its translation: CASSVGPGGLSYEQYF. This chain links TRBV9 with TRBJ2-7, with 7 bases aligning to TRBD2. Losses at the gene ends were 0 bases for V and 0 bases for J; bases not matched to a gene: 6. CDR1 and CDR2 (germline): SGDLS, YYNGEE. This CDR3 has 16 amino acids.

This rearrangement joins TRBV5-1 to TRBJ2-7; 7 positions agree with TRBD2. Germline CDR1 SGHRS, CDR2 YFSETQ. Trimming cost V 4 bases and J 2 bases; bases outside gene matches: 9. The CDR3 spans 15 residues. CDR3 nucleotides: TGCGCCAGCAGCCTGAGACTAGCTGACCCCTACGAGCAGTACTTC. Encoded protein: CASSLRLADPYEQYF.

This chain connects TRBV21-1 to TRBJ2-1; the table gives TRBD1 as D, unverified against the DNA. TRBV21-1 is a listed pseudogene. The CDR3 loop spans 11 amino acids. The CDR3: CASSECQGQFF. For the CDR3, the DNA is TGTGCCAGCAGCGAATGTCAGGGCCAGTTCTTC.

For the CDR3, the DNA is TGCAGCGTTGCACTAGCGGGAGAAGGTGAGCAGTTCTTC. It specifies CSVALAGEGEQFF. This chain uses TRBV29-1 with TRBJ2-1; TRBD2 agrees at 11 bases. The V gene's germline CDR1 is SQVTM and CDR2 ANQGSEA. The CDR3 covers 13 residues. With 4 bases clipped from V and 9 bases from J, the junction kept 5 bases outside the gene matches.

By sample share, this clone is medium-sized. The genes are TRBV19 and TRBJ1-1; no definite D call. The CDR3 consists of 13 residues. V gave up 4 bases and J gave up 0 bases, with 6 bases separating them. The V gene's germline CDR1 is LNHDA and CDR2 SQIVND (reference sequence). The chain's CDR3 is CASSTGMNTEAFF. CDR3 DNA sequence: TGTGCCAGTAGTACCGGGATGAACACTGAAGCTTTCTTT.

The rearrangement links TRBV28 to TRBJ1-4; D is uncertain. CDR1 and CDR2 from the germline V gene are MDHEN and SYDVKM. The CDR3 loop spans 13 amino acids. V lost 7 bases and J 5 bases, leaving 11 bases between the germline ends. CDR3 loop: CASTGPDNEKLFF. Written as DNA, the CDR3 is TGTGCCAGCACGGGCCCCGACAATGAAAAACTGTTTTTT.

The V gene is TRBV5-1, the J gene TRBJ2-7; a possible D gene is TRBD2 (6 bases). The V end was cut by 5 bases, the J end by 5 bases, with 11 bases between. The CDR3 runs to 12 residues. Germline V gives CDR1 SGHRS, CDR2 YFSETQ. The CDR3 reads CASRDTGDEQYF. CDR3 sequence (DNA): TGCGCCAGCAGGGATACGGGGGACGAGCAGTACTTC.

This sequence joins TRBV5-1 and TRBJ2-7; D is unclear. From germline, CDR1 is SGHRS and CDR2 YFSETQ. The CDR3 length is 13 residues. The V end was cut by 4 bases, the J end by 3 bases, with 11 bases between. This CDR3 is CASSDLSGYEQYF. The CDR3 nucleotides read TGCGCCAGCAGCGATTTATCGGGCTACGAGCAGTACTTC.

This chain uses TRBV7-2 with TRBJ1-1, with TRBD1 identical over 7 bases. The J segment lost 2 bases and the V segment lost 2 bases, leaving 14 bases of the junction unmatched. Germline CDR1 is SGHTA and CDR2 is FQGNSA. CDR3 length equals 18 residues. CDR3 in DNA: TGTGCCAGCAGCTTACGGTTCCTATCGCAGGGGGTTAACACTGAAGCTTTCTTT. As protein: CASSLRFLSQGVNTEAFF.

This sequence joins TRBV10-3 and TRBJ1-1, with D unresolved. The CDR3 spans 13 residues. V lost 7 bases and J 3 bases, leaving 12 bases between the germline ends. Looked up from germline, CDR1 is ENHRY and CDR2 is SYGVKD. DNA of the CDR3: TGTGCCATCACCCAGACCGGGGACACTGAAGCTTTCTTT. Protein product: CAITQTGDTEAFF.